Listed below are T cell receptor beta chains from one sample, sequenced in a study of T-cell memory formation after mild COVID-19. Each CDR3 protein gets one entry after TCRdb re-called the 5' RACE reads with MiXCR. The sample yields about 400,000 distinct CDR3 sequences, about 20% seen once. The sample consisted of PBMCs or a T cell subset sorted from them (not recorded which). The receptors come from a young man who had mild COVID-19 (a few samples of this study predate the infection). Cell type and time point are not known. Both conserved end residues are trimmed from each CDR3. Expanded clones are given a class, and other clones once, few, many or no size at all.

V gene: TRBV19; clone size: .; J gene: TRBJ2-2; CDR3 protein: ASRTLALNTGELF
V gene: TRBV7-2; clone size: many; J gene: TRBJ2-4; CDR3 protein: ASSNPTGGLNIQY
V gene: TRBV27; clone size: .; J gene: TRBJ2-4; CDR3 protein: ASSKSRDRVQNIQY
V gene: TRBV6-4; clone size: few; J gene: TRBJ2-3; CDR3 protein: ASSRAGEIDTQY
V gene: TRBV7-2; clone size: .; J gene: TRBJ2-1; CDR3 protein: ASSPRPGLVAEQF
V gene: TRBV6-1; clone size: few; J gene: TRBJ2-4; CDR3 protein: ASSEGPDGGEIQY
V gene: TRBV5-1; clone size: few; J gene: TRBJ2-2; CDR3 protein: ASKWGSNTGELF
V gene: TRBV7-9; clone size: few; J gene: TRBJ2-5; CDR3 protein: ASSLGGQGDETQY
V gene: TRBV18; clone size: .; J gene: TRBJ1-5; CDR3 protein: ASSHRDRGGLRNQPQH
V gene: TRBV9; clone size: few; J gene: TRBJ2-3; CDR3 protein: ASSLRGSGGSTDTQY
V gene: TRBV18; clone size: .; J gene: TRBJ1-5; CDR3 protein: ASSPGLNQPQH
V gene: TRBV20-1; clone size: .; J gene: TRBJ1-3; CDR3 protein: SARWIRTGNTIY
V gene: TRBV11-2; clone size: few; J gene: TRBJ2-1; CDR3 protein: ASSFDGGSNEQF
V gene: TRBV4-1; clone size: few; J gene: TRBJ2-3; CDR3 protein: ASSQELVADTQY
V gene: TRBV6-2/TRBV6-3; clone size: .; J gene: TRBJ2-2; CDR3 protein: ASSYSGVAVTNTGELF
V gene: TRBV5-1; clone size: few; J gene: TRBJ1-3; CDR3 protein: ASSLNLLSGNTIY
V gene: TRBV3-1; clone size: .; J gene: TRBJ2-5; CDR3 protein: ASSQDLGGLAGTQY
V gene: TRBV15; clone size: few; J gene: TRBJ2-5; CDR3 protein: ATSRGSVQETQY
V gene: TRBV6-4; clone size: few; J gene: TRBJ2-1; CDR3 protein: ASSRISFGEQF
V gene: TRBV18; clone size: once; J gene: TRBJ2-5; CDR3 protein: ASSERVGETQY
V gene: TRBV27; clone size: .; J gene: TRBJ2-7; CDR3 protein: ASSDQGAPYEQY
V gene: TRBV11-1; clone size: few; J gene: TRBJ2-5; CDR3 protein: ASSAGGGYETQY
V gene: TRBV28; clone size: .; J gene: TRBJ2-7; CDR3 protein: ASSFREQY
V gene: TRBV7-2; clone size: .; J gene: TRBJ2-3; CDR3 protein: ASSRGATSADTQY
V gene: TRBV28; clone size: few; J gene: TRBJ1-2; CDR3 protein: ASSPQRGDYGYT